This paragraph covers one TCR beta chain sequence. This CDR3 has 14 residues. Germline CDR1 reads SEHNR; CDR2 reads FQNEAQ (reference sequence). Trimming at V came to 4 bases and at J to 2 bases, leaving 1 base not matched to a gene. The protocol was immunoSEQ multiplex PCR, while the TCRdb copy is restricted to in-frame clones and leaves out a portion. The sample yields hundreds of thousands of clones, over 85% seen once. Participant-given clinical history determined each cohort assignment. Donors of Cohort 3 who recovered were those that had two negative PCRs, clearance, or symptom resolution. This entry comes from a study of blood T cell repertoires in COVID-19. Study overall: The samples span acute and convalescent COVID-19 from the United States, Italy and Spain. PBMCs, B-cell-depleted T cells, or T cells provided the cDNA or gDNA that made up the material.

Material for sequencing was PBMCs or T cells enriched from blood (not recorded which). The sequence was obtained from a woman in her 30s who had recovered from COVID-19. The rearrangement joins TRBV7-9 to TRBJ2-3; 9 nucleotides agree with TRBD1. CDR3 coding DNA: TGTGCCAGCAGCTGGGACAGGGTCACAGATACGCAGTATTTT. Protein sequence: CASSWDRVTDTQYF.